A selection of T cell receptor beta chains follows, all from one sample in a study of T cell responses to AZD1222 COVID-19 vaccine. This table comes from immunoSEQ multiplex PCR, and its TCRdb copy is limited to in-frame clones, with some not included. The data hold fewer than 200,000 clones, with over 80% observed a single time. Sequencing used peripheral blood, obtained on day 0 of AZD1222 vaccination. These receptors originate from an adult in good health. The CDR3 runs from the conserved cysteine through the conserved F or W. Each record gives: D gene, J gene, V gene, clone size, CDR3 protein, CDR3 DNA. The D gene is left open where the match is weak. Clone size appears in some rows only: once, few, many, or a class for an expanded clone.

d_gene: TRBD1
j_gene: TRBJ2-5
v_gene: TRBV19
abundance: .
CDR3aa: CASSITGQGPTQYF
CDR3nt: TGTGCCAGTAGTATTACGGGACAGGGTCCGACCCAGTACTTC

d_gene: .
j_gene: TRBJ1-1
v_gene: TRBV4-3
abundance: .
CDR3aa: CASSQSPNTEAFF
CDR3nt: TGCGCCAGCAGCCAATCACCAAACACTGAAGCTTTCTTT

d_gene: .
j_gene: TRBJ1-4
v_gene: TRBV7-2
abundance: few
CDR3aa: CASSLDRTIEKLFF
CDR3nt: TGTGCCAGCAGCTTAGACCGGACTATTGAAAAACTGTTTTTT

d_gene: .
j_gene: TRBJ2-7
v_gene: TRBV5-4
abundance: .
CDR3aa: CASSLLRDGSYEQYF
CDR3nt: TGTGCCAGCAGCTTGCTGCGGGATGGCTCCTACGAGCAGTACTTC

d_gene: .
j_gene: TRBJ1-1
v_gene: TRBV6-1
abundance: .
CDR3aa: CASSELGWGTEAFF
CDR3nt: TGTGCCAGCAGTGAACTGGGATGGGGCACTGAAGCTTTCTTT

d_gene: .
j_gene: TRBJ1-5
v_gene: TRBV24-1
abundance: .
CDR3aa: CATSDSGTVSNQPQHF
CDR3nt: TGTGCCACCAGTGATTCCGGGACGGTTAGCAATCAGCCCCAGCATTTT

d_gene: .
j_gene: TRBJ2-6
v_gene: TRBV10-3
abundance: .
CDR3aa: CAISVSSGANVLTF
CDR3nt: TGTGCCATCAGTGTTAGCTCTGGGGCCAACGTCCTGACTTTC

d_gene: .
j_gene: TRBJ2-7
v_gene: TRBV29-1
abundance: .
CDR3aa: CSVGLKVGSTYEQYF
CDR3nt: TGCAGCGTTGGCCTAAAGGTAGGGTCCACCTACGAGCAGTACTTC

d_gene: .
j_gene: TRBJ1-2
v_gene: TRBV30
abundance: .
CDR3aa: CAWSPRGVFNYGYTF
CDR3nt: TGTGCCTGGAGTCCCCGGGGCGTTTTTAACTATGGCTACACCTTC

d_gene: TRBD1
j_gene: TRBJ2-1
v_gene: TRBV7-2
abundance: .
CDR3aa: CASSYGDSRNEQFF
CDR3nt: TGTGCCAGCAGCTACGGGGACAGTCGGAATGAGCAGTTCTTC

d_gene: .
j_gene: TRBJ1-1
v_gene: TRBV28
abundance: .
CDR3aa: CASLWGSGNTEAFF
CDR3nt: TGTGCCAGTCTATGGGGGTCCGGAAACACTGAAGCTTTCTTT

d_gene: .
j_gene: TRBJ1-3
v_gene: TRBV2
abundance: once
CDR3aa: CASSVEELTIYF
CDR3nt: TGTGCCAGCAGTGTAGAAGAGTTAACCATATATTTT

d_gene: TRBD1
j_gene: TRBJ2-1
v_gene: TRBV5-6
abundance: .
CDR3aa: CASSSDVSGQGTYNEQFF
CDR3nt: TGTGCCAGCAGCTCGGATGTATCGGGACAGGGTACCTACAATGAGCAGTTCTTC

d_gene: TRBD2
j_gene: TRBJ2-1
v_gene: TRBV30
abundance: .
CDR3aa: CAWSLIRGLAGGGEQFF
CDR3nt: TGTGCCTGGAGCCTTATACGGGGACTAGCGGGAGGGGGTGAGCAGTTCTTC

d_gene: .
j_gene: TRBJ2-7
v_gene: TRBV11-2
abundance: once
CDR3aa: CASSLGLRGMEQYF
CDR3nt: TGTGCCAGCAGCTTAGGTTTACGGGGGATGGAGCAGTACTTC

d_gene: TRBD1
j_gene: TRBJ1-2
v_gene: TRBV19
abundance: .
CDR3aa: CASNGQGFYYGYTF
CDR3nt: TGTGCCAGTAACGGACAGGGCTTTTACTATGGCTACACCTTC

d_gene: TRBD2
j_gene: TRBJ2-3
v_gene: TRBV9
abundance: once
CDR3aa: CASSPGAGAKDTQYF
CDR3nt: TGTGCCAGCAGCCCCGGGGCGGGAGCCAAAGATACGCAGTATTTT

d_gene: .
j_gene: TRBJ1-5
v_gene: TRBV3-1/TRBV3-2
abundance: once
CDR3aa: CASSPYDVQPQHF
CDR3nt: TGTGCCAGCAGCCCCTATGACGTACAGCCCCAGCATTTT

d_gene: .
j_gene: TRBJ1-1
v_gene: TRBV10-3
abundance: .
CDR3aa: CATVGLVGTEAFF
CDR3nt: TGTGCCACCGTAGGGCTGGTCGGCACTGAAGCTTTCTTT

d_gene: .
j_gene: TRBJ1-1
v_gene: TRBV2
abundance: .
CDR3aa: CASSGGVEGSEAFF
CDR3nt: TGTGCCAGCAGTGGAGGGGTAGAAGGGTCTGAAGCTTTCTTT

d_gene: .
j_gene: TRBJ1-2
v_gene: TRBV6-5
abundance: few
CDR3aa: CASSYSGASYGYTF
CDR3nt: TGTGCCAGCAGTTACTCGGGGGCTTCCTATGGCTACACCTTC

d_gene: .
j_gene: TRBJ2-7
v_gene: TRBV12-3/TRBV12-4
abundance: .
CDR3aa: CASSLLRVPEQYF
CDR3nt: TGTGCCAGCAGTTTATTACGGGTCCCCGAGCAGTACTTC

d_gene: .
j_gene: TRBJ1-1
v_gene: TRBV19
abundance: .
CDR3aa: CASSSGALGNTEAFF
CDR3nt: TGTGCCAGTAGTAGTGGGGCCCTCGGGAACACTGAAGCTTTCTTT

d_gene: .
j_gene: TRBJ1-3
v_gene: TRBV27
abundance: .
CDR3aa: CASSSVAGNTIYF
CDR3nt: TGTGCCAGCAGTTCGGTAGCTGGAAACACCATATATTTT

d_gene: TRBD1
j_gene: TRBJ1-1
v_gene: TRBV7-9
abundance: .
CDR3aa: CASSGQGTRAFF
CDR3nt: TGTGCCAGCAGCGGACAGGGGACTCGGGCTTTCTTT

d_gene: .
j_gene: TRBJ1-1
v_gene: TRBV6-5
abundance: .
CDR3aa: CASSYGYLSTEAFF
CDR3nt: TGTGCCAGCAGTTACGGTTACTTGAGCACTGAAGCTTTCTTT

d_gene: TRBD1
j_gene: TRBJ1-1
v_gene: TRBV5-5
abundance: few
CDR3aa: CASSSPTGLIGEAFF
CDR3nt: TGTGCCAGCAGCTCCCCGACAGGGTTAATCGGTGAAGCTTTCTTT

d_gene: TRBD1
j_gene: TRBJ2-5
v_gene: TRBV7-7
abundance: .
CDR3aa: CASSSGVVGQGSGAQYF
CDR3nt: TGTGCTAGCAGCTCGGGAGTCGTGGGACAGGGAAGTGGGGCCCAGTACTTC

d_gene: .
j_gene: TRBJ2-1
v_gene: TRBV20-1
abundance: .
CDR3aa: CSASPPVEGAYNEQFF
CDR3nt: TGCAGTGCTAGTCCCCCAGTGGAGGGTGCTTACAATGAGCAGTTCTTC

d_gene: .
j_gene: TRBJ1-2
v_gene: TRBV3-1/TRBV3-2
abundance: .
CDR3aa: CASSQVSGRFVVDGYTF
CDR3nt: TGTGCCAGCAGCCAAGTTAGTGGCAGGTTCGTGGTTGATGGCTACACCTTC

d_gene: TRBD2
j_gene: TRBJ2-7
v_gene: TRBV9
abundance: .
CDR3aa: CASSGVAGVREQYF
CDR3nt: TGTGCCAGCAGCGGAGTAGCGGGAGTCAGGGAGCAGTACTTC

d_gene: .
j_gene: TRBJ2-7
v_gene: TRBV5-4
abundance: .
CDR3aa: CASSEDTGTSSYEQYF
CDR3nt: TGTGCCAGCAGCGAAGACACAGGAACCAGCTCCTACGAGCAGTACTTC

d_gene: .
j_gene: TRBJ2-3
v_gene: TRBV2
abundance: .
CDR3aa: CASSEGLIPNWDTQYF
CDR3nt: TGTGCCAGCAGTGAAGGTCTAATCCCAAATTGGGATACGCAGTATTTT

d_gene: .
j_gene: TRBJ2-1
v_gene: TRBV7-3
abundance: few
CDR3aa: CASSLLASGEQFF
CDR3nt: TGTGCCAGCAGCTTACTGGCATCGGGGGAGCAGTTCTTC

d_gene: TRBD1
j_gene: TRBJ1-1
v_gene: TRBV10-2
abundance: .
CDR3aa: CASKDRGRMNTEAFF
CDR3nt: TGCGCCAGCAAGGACAGGGGGCGTATGAACACTGAAGCTTTCTTT

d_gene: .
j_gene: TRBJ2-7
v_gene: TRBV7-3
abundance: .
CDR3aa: CASSPTGYEQYF
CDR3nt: TGTGCCAGCAGCCCCACCGGCTACGAGCAGTACTTC

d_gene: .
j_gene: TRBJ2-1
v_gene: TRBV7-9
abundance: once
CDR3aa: CATNQELYNEQFF
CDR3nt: TGTGCCACCAATCAGGAGCTTTACAATGAGCAGTTCTTC

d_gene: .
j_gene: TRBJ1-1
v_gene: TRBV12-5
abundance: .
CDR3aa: CASGTGRLNTEAFF
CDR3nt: TGTGCTAGTGGGACGGGACGCCTGAACACTGAAGCTTTCTTT

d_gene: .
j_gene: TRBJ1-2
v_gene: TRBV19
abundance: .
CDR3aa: CASSMVQGNYGYTF
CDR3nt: TGTGCCAGTAGTATGGTACAGGGAAACTATGGCTACACCTTC

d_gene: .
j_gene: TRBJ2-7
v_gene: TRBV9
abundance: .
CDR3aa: CASSANSRSPLGEQYF
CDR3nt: TGTGCCAGCAGCGCGAACTCCAGGAGTCCCCTGGGGGAGCAGTACTTC

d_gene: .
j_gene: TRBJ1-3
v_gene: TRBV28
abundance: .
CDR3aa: CASSSGPGGRRSSGNTIYF
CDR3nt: TGTGCCAGCAGTTCGGGCCCGGGAGGCAGGCGCTCCTCTGGAAACACCATATATTTT

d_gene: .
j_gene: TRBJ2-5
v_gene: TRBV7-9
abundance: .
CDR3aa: CASSLAQGGGETQYF
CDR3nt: TGTGCCAGCAGCTTAGCGCAGGGAGGGGGAGAGACCCAGTACTTC